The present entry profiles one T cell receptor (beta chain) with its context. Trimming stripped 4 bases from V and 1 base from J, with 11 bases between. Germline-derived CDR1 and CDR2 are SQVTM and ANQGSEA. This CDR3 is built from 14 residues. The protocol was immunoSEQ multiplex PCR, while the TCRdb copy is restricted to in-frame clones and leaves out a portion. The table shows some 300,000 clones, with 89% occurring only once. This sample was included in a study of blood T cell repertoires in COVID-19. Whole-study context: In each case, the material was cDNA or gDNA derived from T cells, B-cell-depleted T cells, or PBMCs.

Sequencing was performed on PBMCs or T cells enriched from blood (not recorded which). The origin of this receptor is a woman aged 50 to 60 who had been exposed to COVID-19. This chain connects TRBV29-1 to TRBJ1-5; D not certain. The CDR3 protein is CSVVISGSNQPQHF. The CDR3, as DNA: TGCAGCGTTGTAATCTCGGGGAGCAATCAGCCCCAGCATTTT.